This T cell receptor (beta chain) comes out of a study of blood T cell repertoires in COVID-19. TCRdb keeps only in-frame clones here, not all; method: immunoSEQ multiplex PCR. Found here are tens of thousands of clones, 80% to 90% of them singletons; the top ten hold more than 1.4%. CDR1 and CDR2 from the germline V gene are SGHDT and YYEEEE. The CDR3 totals 17 residues. After removal of 3 bases from V and 4 bases from J, the junction contained 11 bases not matched to a gene. This clone was counted a single time. The source is a woman in her sixties with acute or convalescent COVID-19. The sequenced sample was peripheral blood. This sequence joins TRBV5-6 and TRBJ1-2, with 11 bases fitting TRBD1. For the CDR3, the DNA is TGTGCCAGCAGCTGGGGGACAGGGGGAGACGGAATCTATGGCTACACCTTC. It specifies CASSWGTGGDGIYGYTF.